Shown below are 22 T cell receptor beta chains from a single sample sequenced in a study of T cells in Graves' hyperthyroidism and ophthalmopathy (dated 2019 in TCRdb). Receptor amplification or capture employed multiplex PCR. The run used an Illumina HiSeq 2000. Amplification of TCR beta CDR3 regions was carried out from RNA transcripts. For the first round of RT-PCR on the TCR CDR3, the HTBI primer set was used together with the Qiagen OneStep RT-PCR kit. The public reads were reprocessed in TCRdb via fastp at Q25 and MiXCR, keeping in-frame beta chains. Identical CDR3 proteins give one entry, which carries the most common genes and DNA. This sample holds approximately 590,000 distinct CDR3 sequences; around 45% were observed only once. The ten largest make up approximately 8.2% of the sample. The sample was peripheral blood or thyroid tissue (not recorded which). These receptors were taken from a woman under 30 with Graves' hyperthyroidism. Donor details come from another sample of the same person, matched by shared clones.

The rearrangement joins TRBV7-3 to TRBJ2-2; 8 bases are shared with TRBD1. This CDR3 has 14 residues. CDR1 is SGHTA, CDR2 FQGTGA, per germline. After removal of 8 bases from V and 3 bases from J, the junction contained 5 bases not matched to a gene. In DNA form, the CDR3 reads TGTGCCAGCGACAAACAGGGGGACACCGGGGAGCTGTTTTTT. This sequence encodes CASDKQGDTGELFF.

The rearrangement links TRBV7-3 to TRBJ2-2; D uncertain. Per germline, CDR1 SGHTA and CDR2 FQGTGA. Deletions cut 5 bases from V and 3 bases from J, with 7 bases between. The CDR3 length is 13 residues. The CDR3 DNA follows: TGTGCCAGCAGCCCATTAGACACCGGGGAGCTGTTTTTT. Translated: CASSPLDTGELFF.

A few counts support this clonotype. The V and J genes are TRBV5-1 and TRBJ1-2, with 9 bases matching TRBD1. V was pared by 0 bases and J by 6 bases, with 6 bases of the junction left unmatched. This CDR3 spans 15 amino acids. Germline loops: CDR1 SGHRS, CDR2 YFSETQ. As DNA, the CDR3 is TGCGCCAGCAGCTTGGTATCGGGACAGGGTAATGGCTACACCTTC. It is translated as CASSLVSGQGNGYTF.

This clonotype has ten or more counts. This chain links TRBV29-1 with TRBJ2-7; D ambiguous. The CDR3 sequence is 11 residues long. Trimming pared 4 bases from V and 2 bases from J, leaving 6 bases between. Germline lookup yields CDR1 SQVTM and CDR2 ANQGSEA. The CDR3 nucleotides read TGCAGCGTTGGGTTAGCCTACGAGCAGTACTTC. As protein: CSVGLAYEQYF.

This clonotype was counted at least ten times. The CDR3 is CASSQQGDNEKLFF. The CDR3 nucleotides are TGTGCCAGCAGCCAACAGGGGGATAATGAAAAACTGTTTTTT. The chain joins TRBV7-9 to TRBJ1-4; 8 bases are shared with TRBD1. The CDR3 sequence is 14 residues long. The V gene end was trimmed by 5 bases and the J gene end by 4 bases; junction bases not matched to a gene: 3. Germline lookup yields CDR1 SEHNR and CDR2 FQNEAQ (reference sequence).

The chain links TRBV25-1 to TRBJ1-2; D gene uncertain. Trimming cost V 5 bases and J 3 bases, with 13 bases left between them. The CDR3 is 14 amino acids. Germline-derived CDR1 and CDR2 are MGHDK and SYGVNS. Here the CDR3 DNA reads TGTGCCAGCAGTTCCCGTCCTGGGGACTATGGCTACACCTTC. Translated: CASSSRPGDYGYTF.

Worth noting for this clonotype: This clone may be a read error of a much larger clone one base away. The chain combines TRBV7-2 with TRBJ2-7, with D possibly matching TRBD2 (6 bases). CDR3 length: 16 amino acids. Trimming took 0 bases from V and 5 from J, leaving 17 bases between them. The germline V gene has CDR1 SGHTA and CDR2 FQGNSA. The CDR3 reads CASSLALGLARNEQYF. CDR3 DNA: TGTGCCAGCAGCTTAGCGTTGGGGCTAGCGAGAAACGAGCAGTACTTC.

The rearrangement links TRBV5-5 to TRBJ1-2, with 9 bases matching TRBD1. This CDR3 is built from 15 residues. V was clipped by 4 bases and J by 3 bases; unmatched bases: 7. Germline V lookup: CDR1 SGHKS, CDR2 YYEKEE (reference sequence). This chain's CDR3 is CASSPRDRVDYGYTF. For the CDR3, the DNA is TGTGCCAGCAGCCCCCGGGACAGGGTCGACTATGGCTACACCTTC.

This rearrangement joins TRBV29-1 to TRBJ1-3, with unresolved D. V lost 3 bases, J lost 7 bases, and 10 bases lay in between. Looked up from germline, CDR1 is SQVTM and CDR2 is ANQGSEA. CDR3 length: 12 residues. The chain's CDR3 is CSVEAGLNTIYF. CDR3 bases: TGCAGCGTTGAGGCAGGATTGAACACCATATATTTT.

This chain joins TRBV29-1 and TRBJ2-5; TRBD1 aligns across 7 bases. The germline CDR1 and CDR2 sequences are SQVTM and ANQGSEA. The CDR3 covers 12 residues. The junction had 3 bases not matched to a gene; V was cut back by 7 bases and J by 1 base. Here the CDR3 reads CSAWDSQETQYF. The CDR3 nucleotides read TGCAGCGCTTGGGACAGCCAAGAGACCCAGTACTTC.

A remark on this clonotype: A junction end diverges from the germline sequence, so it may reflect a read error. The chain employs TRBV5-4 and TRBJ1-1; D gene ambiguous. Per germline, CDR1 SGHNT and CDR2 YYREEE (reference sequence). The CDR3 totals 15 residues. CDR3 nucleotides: TGCGCCAGCAGCCAAGACGACGGGTGGAACACTGAAGCTTTCTTT. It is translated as CASSQDDGWNTEAFF.

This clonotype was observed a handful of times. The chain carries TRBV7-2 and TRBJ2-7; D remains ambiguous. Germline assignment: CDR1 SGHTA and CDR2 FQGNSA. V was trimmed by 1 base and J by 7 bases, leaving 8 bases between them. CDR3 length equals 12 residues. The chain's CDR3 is CASSLDRWEQYF. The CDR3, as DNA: TGTGCCAGCAGCTTAGATAGGTGGGAGCAGTACTTC.

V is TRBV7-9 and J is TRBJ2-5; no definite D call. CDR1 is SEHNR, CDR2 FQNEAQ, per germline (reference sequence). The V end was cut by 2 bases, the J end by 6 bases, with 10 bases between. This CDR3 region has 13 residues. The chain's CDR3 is CASSLPNVQTQYF. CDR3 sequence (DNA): TGTGCCAGCAGCTTACCCAATGTTCAGACCCAGTACTTC.

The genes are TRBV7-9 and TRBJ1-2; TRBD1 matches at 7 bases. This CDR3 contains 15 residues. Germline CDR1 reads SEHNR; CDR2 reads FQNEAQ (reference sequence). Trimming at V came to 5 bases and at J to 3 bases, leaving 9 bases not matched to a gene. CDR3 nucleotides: TGTGCCAGCAGCCAACCCACGCAGGGGGACTATGGCTACACCTTC. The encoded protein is CASSQPTQGDYGYTF.

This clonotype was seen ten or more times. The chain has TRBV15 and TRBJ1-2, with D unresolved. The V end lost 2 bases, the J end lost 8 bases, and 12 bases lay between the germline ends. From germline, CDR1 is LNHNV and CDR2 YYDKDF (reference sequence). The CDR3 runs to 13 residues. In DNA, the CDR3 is TGTGCCACCAGCAGACCGGCAGCGTCCGGCTACACCTTC. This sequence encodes CATSRPAASGYTF.

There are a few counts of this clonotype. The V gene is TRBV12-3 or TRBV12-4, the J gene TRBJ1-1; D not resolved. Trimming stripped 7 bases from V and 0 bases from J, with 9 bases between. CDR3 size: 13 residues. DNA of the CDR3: TGTGCCAGCAAAGGTCTAGTGAACACTGAAGCTTTCTTT. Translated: CASKGLVNTEAFF.

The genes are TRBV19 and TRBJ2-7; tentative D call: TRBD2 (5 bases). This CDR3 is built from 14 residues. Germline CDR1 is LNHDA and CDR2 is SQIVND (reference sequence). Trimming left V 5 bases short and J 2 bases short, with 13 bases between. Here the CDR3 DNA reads TGTGCCAGTAGTCCCGGACGGGGTACCTACGAGCAGTACTTC. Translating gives CASSPGRGTYEQYF.

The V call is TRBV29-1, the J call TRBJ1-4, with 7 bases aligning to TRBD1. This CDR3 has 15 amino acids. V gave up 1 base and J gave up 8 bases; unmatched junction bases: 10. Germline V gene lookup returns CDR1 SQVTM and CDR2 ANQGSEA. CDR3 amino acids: CSVEGQGGAEEKLFF. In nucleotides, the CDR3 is TGCAGCGTTGAAGGACAGGGTGGGGCAGAGGAAAAACTGTTTTTT. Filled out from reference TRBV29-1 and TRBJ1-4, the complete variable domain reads SAVISQKPSRDICQRGTSLTIQCQVDSQVTMMFWYRQQPGQSLTLIATANQGSEATYESGFVIDKFPISRPNLTFSTLTVSNMSPEDSSIYLCSVEGQGGAEEKLFFGSGTQLSVL.

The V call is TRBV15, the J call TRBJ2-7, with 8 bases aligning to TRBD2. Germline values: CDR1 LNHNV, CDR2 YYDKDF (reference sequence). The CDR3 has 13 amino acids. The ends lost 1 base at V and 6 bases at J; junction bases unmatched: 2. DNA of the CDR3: TGTGCCACCAGCAGAGGGCTAGCGGGCGAGCAGTACTTC. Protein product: CATSRGLAGEQYF.

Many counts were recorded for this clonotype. The CDR3 reads CASSLGTGNSPLHF. CDR3 DNA: TGCGCCAGCAGCTTGGGGACAGGGAACTCACCCCTCCACTTT. The chain employs TRBV5-1 and TRBJ1-6, with 8 nucleotides matching TRBD1. This CDR3 has 14 amino acids. V trimming: 0 bases; J trimming: 10 bases; junction bases outside the gene matches: 3. Germline-derived CDR1 and CDR2 are SGHRS and YFSETQ.

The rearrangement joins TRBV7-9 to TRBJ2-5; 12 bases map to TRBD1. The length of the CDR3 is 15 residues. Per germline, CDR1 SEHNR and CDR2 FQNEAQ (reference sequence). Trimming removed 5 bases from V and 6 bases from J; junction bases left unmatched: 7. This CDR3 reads CASSTGTGGSKTQYF. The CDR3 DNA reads TGTGCCAGCAGCACCGGGACAGGGGGCTCGAAGACCCAGTACTTC.

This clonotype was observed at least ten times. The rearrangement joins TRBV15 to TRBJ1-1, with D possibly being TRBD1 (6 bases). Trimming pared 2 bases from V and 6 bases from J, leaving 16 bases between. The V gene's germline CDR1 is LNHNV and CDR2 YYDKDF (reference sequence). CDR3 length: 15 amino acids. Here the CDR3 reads CATSRPRWGRAEAFF. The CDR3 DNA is TGTGCCACCAGCAGACCCCGGTGGGGGCGGGCTGAAGCTTTCTTT. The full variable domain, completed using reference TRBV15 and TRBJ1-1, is DAMVIQNPRYQVTQFGKPVTLSCSQTLNHNVMYWYQQKSSQAPKLLFHYYDKDFNNEADTPDNFQSRRPNTSFCFLDIRSPGLGDTAMYLCATSRPRWGRAEAFFGQGTRLTVV.